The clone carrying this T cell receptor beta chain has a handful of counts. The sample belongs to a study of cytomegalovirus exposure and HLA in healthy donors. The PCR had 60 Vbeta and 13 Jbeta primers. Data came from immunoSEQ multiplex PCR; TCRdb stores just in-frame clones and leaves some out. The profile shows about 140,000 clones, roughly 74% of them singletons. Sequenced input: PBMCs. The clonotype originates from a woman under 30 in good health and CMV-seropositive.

This CDR3 reads CASMGTSGYNEQFF. The CDR3 nucleotides read TGTGCCAGCATGGGGACTAGCGGTTACAATGAGCAGTTCTTC. The chain recombines TRBV28 with TRBJ2-1; 11 nucleotides line up with TRBD2. The CDR3 runs to 14 residues. Germline V gives CDR1 MDHEN, CDR2 SYDVKM. The V gene end was trimmed by 7 bases and the J gene end by 4 bases; junction bases not matched to a gene: 3.